The text below deals with one T cell receptor (beta chain). Its specificity is unknown. The table came from immunoSEQ multiplex PCR; TCRdb's copy has only in-frame clones and leaves some out. Altogether 2,700 or so clones are present, more than 65% being singletons, with the ten largest covering over 9.5%. V shed 5 bases, J shed 3 bases, and the junction held 9 bases outside the gene matches. From germline, CDR1 is KGHSH and CDR2 LQKENI. The CDR3 is 15 residues long. These data are taken from a study of T cells and copy number aberrations in small-cell lung cancer. Study-level points and caveats: Tumors showed lower T-cell density, richness and clonality than adjacent lung, though density did not differ significantly.

The sample taken for sequencing was normal tissue next to the tumor. The receptor was derived from a man in his sixties or seventies with small cell lung cancer. V usage is TRBV18 and J usage is TRBJ2-7; TRBD1 aligns across 8 bases. CDR3 region: CASSAGGGHFYEQYF. In DNA form, the CDR3 reads TGTGCCAGCTCAGCAGGGGGCGGACATTTCTACGAGCAGTACTTC.